These 6 T cell receptor beta chains share one sample of origin, sequenced in a study of early T cells in non-severe SARS-CoV-2 infection. TCRdb re-analysed the 5' RACE reads in MiXCR, keeping a single row per CDR3 protein. The table shows roughly 45,000 distinct CDR3 sequences, with roughly 4.5% occurring only once. The sample was whole blood. The receptors were sampled from an adult who was a healthcare worker with PCR-confirmed SARS-CoV-2 infection or an uninfected control (not recorded which).

Ten or more counts support this clonotype. The chain carries TRBV5-8 and TRBJ1-5; maybe TRBD1 (6 bases). With 5 bases removed from V and 1 base from J, the gap between germline ends came to 13 bases. CDR3 size: 15 residues. CDR1 is SGHTS and CDR2 is YDEGEE in the germline V gene. The CDR3 loop reads CASSRQEGSNQPQHF. The CDR3 region has the DNA TGTGCCAGCAGTCGACAGGAGGGGAGCAATCAGCCCCAGCATTTT.

Of note for this clonotype: A much larger clone lies one base from this, so it may be a read error. The chain combines TRBV9 with TRBJ2-1, with 9 bases that match TRBD2. This CDR3 is 15 amino acids long. CDR1 SGDLS and CDR2 YYNGEE come from the germline V gene. The CDR3 DNA reads TGTGCCAGCAGCGTAGTTAGCGGGGGTAACAATGAGCAGTCCTTC. Its translation: CASSVVSGGNNEQSF.

This clonotype was counted ten times or more. The chain has TRBV9 and TRBJ2-5; a weak D match, TRBD1 (5 bases). Germline V gene data show CDR1 as SGDLS and CDR2 as YYNGEE. V was pared by 0 bases and J by 3 bases, with 9 bases between. The CDR3 contains 14 residues. The chain's CDR3 is CASSVDPREETQYF. In DNA, the CDR3 is TGTGCCAGCAGCGTAGATCCCAGGGAAGAGACCCAGTACTTC.

V gene TRBV11-2 combines with J gene TRBJ2-7; TRBD1 agrees at 8 bases. This CDR3 comprises 13 residues. The ends lost 3 bases at V and 5 bases at J; junction bases unmatched: 3. The V gene's germline CDR1 is SGHAT and CDR2 FQNNGV. DNA of the CDR3: TGTGCCAGCAGCTTTGGACAGGGCCACGAGCAGTACTTC. Encoded protein: CASSFGQGHEQYF.

This clonotype was recorded many times. J is TRBJ1-6 and V is TRBV7-2; no reliable D call. Germline V gene data show CDR1 as SGHTA and CDR2 as FQGNSA. The CDR3 is 11 residues long. V was cut by 6 bases and J by 12 bases, with 9 bases left in between. The CDR3 bases are TGTGCCAGCAGTCCGGGTGGACCCCTCCACTTT. Protein sequence: CASSPGGPLHF.

V gene TRBV7-2 combines with J gene TRBJ1-4, with 11 bases fitting TRBD1. The CDR3 loop spans 14 amino acids. The trim removed 5 bases at V and 6 bases at J, leaving 2 bases unmatched. Germline V gene data show CDR1 as SGHTA and CDR2 as FQGNSA. CDR3: CASSPGQGDEKLFF. The CDR3 DNA follows: TGTGCCAGCAGCCCGGGACAGGGGGATGAAAAACTGTTTTTT.